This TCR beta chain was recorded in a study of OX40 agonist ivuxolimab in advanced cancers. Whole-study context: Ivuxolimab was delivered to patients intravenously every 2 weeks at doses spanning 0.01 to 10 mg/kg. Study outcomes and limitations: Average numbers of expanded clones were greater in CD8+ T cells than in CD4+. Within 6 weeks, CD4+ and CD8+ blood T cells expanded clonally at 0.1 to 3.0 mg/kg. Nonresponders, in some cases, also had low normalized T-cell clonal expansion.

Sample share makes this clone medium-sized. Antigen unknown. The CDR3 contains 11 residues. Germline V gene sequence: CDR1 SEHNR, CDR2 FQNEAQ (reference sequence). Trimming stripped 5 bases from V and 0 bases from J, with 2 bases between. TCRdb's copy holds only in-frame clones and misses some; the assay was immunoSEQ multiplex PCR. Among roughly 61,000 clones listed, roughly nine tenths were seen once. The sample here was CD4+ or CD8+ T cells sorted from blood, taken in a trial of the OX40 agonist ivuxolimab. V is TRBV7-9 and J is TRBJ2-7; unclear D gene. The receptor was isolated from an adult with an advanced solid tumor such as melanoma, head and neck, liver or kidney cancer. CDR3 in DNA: TGTGCCAGCAGCGTCTCCTACGAGCAGTACTTC. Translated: CASSVSYEQYF.